This T cell receptor (beta chain) is drawn from a study of graft-versus-host responses after intestinal transplantation. Using immunoSEQ multiplex PCR, the repertoire was profiled, and TCRdb retains in-frame clones only, with some absent. The sample lists around 92,000 clones, approximately 85% occurring once. This specimen was PBMCs, taken 255 days after intestinal transplant. The receptor was derived from a human patient who received an intestinal transplant, so some T cells may come from the graft donor.

The CDR3 reads CASSPHRGRWETQYF. The CDR3 DNA reads as TGTGCCAGCTCACCACACAGGGGGCGGTGGGAGACCCAGTACTTC. The chain combines TRBV18 with TRBJ2-5; 9 nucleotides line up with TRBD1. The CDR3 has 15 residues. J gave up 5 bases and V 1 base, and 5 bases lay outside the gene matches. Per the germline V gene, CDR1 is KGHSH and CDR2 is LQKENI.